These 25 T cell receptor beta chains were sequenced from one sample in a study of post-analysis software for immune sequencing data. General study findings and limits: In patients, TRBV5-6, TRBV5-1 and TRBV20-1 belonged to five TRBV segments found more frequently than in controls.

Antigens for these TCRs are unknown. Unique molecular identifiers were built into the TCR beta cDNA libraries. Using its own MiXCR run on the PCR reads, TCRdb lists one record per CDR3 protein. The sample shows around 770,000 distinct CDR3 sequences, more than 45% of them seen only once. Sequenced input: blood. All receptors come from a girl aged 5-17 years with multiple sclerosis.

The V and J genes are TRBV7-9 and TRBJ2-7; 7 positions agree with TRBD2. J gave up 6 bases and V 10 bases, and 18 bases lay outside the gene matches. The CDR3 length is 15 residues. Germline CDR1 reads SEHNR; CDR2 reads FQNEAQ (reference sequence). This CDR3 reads CAIDAPGEGNGEQYF. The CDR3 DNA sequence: TGTGCCATCGACGCTCCCGGGGAGGGGAACGGCGAGCAGTACTTC.

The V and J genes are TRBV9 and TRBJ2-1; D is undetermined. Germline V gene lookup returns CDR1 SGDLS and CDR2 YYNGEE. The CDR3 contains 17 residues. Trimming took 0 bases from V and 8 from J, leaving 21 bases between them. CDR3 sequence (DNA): TGTGCCAGCAGCGTAGTCCCCCGTGTTGATATAGGCGATGAGCAGTTCTTC. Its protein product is CASSVVPRVDIGDEQFF.

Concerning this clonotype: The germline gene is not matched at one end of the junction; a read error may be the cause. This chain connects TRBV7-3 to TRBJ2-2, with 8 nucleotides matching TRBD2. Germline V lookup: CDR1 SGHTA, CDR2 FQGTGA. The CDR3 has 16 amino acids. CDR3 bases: TGTGCCAGCAGCTTAACGGCGAGCGGGGGCACCGAGGAGCTGTTTTTT. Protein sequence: CASSLTASGGTEELFF.

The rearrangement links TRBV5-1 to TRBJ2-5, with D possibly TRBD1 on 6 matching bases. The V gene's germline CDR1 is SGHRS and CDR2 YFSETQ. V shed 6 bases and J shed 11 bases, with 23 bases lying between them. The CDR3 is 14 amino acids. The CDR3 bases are TGCGCCAGCAAATTTCCGGACAGCATAAATGAGCAGTACTTC. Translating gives CASKFPDSINEQYF. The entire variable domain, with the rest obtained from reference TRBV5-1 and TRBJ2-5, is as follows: KAGVTQTPRYLIKTRGQQVTLSCSPISGHRSVSWYQQTPGQGLQFLFEYFSETQRNKGNFPGRFSGRQFSNSRSEMNVSTLELGDSALYLCASKFPDSINEQYFGPGTRLLVL.

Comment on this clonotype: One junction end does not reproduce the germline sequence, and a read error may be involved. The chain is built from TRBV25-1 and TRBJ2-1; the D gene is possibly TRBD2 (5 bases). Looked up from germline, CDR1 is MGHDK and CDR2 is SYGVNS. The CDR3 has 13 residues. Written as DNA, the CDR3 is TGTGCCTGCAGTGTTGACCGGAGGTATGAGCAGTTCTTC. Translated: CACSVDRRYEQFF.

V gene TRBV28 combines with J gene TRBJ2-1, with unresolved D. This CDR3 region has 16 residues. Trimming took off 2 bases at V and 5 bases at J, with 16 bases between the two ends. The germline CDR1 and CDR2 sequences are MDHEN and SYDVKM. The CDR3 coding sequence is TGTGCCAGCAGTTTAACTTCTAGTACTCTACACAATGAGCAGTTCTTC. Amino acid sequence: CASSLTSSTLHNEQFF.

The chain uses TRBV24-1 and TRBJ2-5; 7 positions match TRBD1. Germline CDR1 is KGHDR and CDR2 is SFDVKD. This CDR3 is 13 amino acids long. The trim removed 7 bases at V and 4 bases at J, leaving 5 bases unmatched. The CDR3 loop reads CATSPNRGETQYF. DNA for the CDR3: TGTGCCACCAGCCCGAACAGGGGAGAGACCCAGTACTTC.

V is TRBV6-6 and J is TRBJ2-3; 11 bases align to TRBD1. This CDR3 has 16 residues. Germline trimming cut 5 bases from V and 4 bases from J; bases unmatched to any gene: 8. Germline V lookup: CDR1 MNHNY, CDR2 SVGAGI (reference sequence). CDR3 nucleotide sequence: TGTGCCAGCAGTCTATGGACAGGGGGCAAGGCAGATACGCAGTATTTT. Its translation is CASSLWTGGKADTQYF.

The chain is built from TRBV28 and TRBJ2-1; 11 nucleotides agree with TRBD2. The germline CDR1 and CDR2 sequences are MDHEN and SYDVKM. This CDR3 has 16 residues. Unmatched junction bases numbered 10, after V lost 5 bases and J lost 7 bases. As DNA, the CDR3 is TGTGCCAGCAGTCCTGATAGCGGGAGGGGGCGGAATGAGCAGTTCTTC. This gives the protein CASSPDSGRGRNEQFF. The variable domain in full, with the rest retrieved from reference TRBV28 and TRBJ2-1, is DVKVTQSSRYLVKRTGEKVFLECVQDMDHENMFWYRQDPGLGLRLIYFSYDVKMKEKGDIPEGYSVSREKKERFSLILESASTNQTSMYLCASSPDSGRGRNEQFFGPGTRLTVL.

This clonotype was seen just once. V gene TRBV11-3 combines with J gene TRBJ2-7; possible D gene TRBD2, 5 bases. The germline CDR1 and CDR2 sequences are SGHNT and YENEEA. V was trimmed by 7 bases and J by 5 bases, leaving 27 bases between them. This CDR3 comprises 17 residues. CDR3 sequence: CASTERVGGKKPDEQYF. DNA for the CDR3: TGTGCCAGCACCGAAAGAGTAGGAGGAAAAAAACCCGACGAGCAGTACTTC.

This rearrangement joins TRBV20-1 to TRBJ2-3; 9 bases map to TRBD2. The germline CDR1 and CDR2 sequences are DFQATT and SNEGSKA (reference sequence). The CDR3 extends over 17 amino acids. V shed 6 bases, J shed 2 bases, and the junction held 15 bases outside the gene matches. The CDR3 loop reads CSAHGLLAGQITDTQYF. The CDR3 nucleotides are TGCAGTGCCCATGGTTTGCTAGCGGGACAGATCACAGATACGCAGTATTTT.

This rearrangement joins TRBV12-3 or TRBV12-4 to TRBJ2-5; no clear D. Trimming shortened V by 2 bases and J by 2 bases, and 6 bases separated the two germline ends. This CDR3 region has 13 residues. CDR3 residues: CASSLRIQETQYF. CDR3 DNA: TGTGCCAGCAGTTTAAGGATACAAGAGACCCAGTACTTC.

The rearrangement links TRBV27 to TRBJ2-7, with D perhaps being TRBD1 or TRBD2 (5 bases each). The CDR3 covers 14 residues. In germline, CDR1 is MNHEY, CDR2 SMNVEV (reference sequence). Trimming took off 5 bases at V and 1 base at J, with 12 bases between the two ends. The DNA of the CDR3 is TGTGCCAGCAGTACGTGGGACGGGTCCTACGAGCAGTACTTC. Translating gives CASSTWDGSYEQYF.

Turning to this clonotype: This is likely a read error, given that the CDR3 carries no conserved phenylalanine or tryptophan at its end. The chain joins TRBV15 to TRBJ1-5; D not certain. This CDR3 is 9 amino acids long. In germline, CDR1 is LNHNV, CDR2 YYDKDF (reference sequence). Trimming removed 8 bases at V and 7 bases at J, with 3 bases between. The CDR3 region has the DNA TGTGCCACCGGGCAGCCCCAGCATTCT. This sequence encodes CATGQPQHS.

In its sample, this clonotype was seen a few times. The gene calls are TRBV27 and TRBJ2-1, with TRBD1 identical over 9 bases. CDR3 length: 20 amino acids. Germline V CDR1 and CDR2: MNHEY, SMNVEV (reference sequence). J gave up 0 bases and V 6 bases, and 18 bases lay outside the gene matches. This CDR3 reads CASSLTSQGAAGRSYNEQFF. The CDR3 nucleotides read TGTGCCAGCAGCCTAACTTCACAGGGGGCAGCGGGTCGCTCCTACAATGAGCAGTTCTTC.

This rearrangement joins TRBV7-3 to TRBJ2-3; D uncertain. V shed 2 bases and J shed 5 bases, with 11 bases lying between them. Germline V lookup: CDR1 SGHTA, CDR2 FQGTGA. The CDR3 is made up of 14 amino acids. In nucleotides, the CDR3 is TGTGCCAGCAGCTTAGGTCTCTCGGTAGATACGCAGTATTTT. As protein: CASSLGLSVDTQYF. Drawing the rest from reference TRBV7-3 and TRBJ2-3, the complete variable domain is GAGVSQTPSNKVTEKGKYVELRCDPISGHTALYWYRQSLGQGPEFLIYFQGTGAADDSGLPNDRFFAVRPEGSVSTLKIQRTERGDSAVYLCASSLGLSVDTQYFGPGTRLTVL.

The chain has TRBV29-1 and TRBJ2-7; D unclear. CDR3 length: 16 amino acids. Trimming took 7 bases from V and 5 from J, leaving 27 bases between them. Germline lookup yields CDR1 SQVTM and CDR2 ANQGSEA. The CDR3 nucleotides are TGCAGCGGTGATTGGGCCCCCCAGGCCCGATCCCACGAGCAGTACTTC. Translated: CSGDWAPQARSHEQYF.

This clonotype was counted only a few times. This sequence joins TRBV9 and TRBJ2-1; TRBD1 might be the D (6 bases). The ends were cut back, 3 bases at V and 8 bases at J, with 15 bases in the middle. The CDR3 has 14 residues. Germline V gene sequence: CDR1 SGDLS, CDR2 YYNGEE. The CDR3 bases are TGTGCCAGCAGCGATGGTAGGACAGTGGATGAGCAGTTCTTC. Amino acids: CASSDGRTVDEQFF.

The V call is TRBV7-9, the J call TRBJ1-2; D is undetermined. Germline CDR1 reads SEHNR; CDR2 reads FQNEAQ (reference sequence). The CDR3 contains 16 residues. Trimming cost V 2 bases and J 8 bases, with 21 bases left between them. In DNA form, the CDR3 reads TGTGCCAGCAGCTTAAGAGGTCGGGCGGAACTTGAGGGCTACACCTTC. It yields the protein CASSLRGRAELEGYTF.

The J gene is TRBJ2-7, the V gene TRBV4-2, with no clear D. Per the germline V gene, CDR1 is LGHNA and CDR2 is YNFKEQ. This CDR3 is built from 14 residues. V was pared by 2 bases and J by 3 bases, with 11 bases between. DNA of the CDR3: TGTGCCAGCAGCCAATTCTTGGGCGGCTACGAGCAGTACTTC. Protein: CASSQFLGGYEQYF.

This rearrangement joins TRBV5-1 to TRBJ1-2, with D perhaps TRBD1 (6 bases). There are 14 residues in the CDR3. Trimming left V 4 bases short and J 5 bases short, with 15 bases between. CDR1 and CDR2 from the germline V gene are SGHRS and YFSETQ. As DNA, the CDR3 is TGCGCCAGCAGCCCCGGGGCAGGGGATTATGGCTACACCTTC. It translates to CASSPGAGDYGYTF.

CDR3 DNA sequence: TGTGCCAGCAGTTTAGCGGAGGCGGGACTAGATTTGACTGAGCAGTTCTTC. This gives the protein CASSLAEAGLDLTEQFF. This sequence joins TRBV12-3 or TRBV12-4 and TRBJ2-1, with TRBD2 identical over 8 bases. This CDR3 is built from 17 residues. V shed 0 bases and J 9 bases; nucleotides not matched to a gene: 13.

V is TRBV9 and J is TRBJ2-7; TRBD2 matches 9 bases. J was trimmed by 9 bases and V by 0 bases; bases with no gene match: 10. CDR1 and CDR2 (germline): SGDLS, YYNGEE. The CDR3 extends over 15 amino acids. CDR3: CASSVEGTSRAVQYF. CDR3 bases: TGTGCCAGCAGCGTAGAAGGGACTAGCCGAGCGGTGCAGTACTTC.

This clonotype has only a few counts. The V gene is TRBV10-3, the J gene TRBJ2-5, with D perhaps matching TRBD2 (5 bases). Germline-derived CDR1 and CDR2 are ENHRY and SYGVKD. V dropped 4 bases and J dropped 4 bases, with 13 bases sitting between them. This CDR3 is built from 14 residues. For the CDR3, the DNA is TGTGCCATCAGTGGGCAGGTTCGGGGAGAGACCCAGTACTTC. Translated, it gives CAISGQVRGETQYF.

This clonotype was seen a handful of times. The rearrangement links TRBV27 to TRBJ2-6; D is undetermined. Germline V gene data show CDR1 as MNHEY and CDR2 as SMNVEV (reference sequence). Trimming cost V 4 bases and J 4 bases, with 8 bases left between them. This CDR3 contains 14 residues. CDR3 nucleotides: TGTGCCAGCAGTTCCCTGGGCGGGGCCAACGTCCTGACTTTC. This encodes CASSSLGGANVLTF.